The 26 T cell receptor beta chains below come from one sample, sequenced in a study of early T cells in non-severe SARS-CoV-2 infection. Using its own MiXCR run on the 5' RACE reads, TCRdb lists one record per CDR3 protein. Among approximately 67,000 distinct CDR3 sequences, around a tenth were seen once, and the ten largest hold about 4.1%. Sequenced: whole blood. The source is an adult who was a healthcare worker with PCR-confirmed SARS-CoV-2 infection or an uninfected control (not recorded which).

This clonotype occurred a few times. The V and J genes are TRBV19 and TRBJ2-7; 9 positions match TRBD1. The J segment lost 1 base and the V segment lost 3 bases, leaving 4 bases of the junction unmatched. CDR3 length equals 15 residues. CDR1 LNHDA and CDR2 SQIVND come from the germline V gene (reference sequence). The chain's CDR3 is CASSIQDRGSYEQYF. CDR3 in DNA: TGTGCCAGTAGTATCCAGGACAGGGGATCCTACGAGCAGTACTTC.

In its sample, this clonotype was seen a few times. This chain uses TRBV2 with TRBJ1-2; TRBD1 aligns across 7 bases. This CDR3 contains 13 residues. V lost 10 bases, J lost 6 bases, and 11 bases stayed unmatched. CDR1 SNHLY and CDR2 FYNNEI come from the germline V gene. DNA for the CDR3: TGTGCCACGTTTGTTGAGGGGGCTAATGGCTACACCTTC. It yields the protein CATFVEGANGYTF.

This clonotype was seen repeatedly, ten times or more. CDR3 in amino acids: CSASGELHNEQFF. The CDR3 DNA follows: TGCAGTGCTAGCGGGGAGTTACACAATGAGCAGTTCTTC. The chain recombines TRBV20-1 with TRBJ2-1; tentatively, D is TRBD2 (5 bases). The CDR3 extends over 13 amino acids. Trimming left V 3 bases short and J 5 bases short, with 11 bases between. The germline gives CDR1 DFQATT, CDR2 SNEGSKA (reference sequence).

This clonotype was detected only a few times. V is TRBV9 and J is TRBJ2-7, with TRBD1 matching over 9 bases. CDR3 length equals 14 residues. CDR1 is SGDLS and CDR2 is YYNGEE in the germline V gene. Germline trimming cut 0 bases from V and 2 bases from J; bases unmatched to any gene: 0. As DNA, the CDR3 is TGTGCCAGCAGCGTAGGGACAGGGGCCTACGAGCAGTACTTC. The encoded protein is CASSVGTGAYEQYF.

The chain uses TRBV7-9 and TRBJ2-6; 13 bases align to TRBD2. With 5 bases clipped from V and 4 bases from J, the junction kept 8 bases outside the gene matches. The CDR3 sequence is 18 residues long. Germline assignment: CDR1 SEHNR and CDR2 FQNEAQ (reference sequence). This CDR3 reads CASSDQLAGGIGANVLTF. In DNA, the CDR3 is TGTGCCAGCAGCGATCAACTAGCGGGAGGGATAGGGGCCAACGTCCTGACTTTC.

Many counts were recorded for this clonotype. The V gene is TRBV18, the J gene TRBJ2-3; 7 nucleotides align to TRBD2. This CDR3 is built from 15 residues. Germline V CDR1 and CDR2: KGHSH, LQKENI. V gave up 3 bases and J gave up 2 bases; unmatched junction bases: 5. The CDR3 sequence: CASSPLAASTDTQYF. CDR3 DNA sequence: TGTGCCAGCTCACCCCTAGCGGCATCCACAGATACGCAGTATTTT.

V is TRBV5-1 and J is TRBJ2-7; D could derive from TRBD1 or TRBD2 (5 bases each). Germline loops: CDR1 SGHRS, CDR2 YFSETQ. CDR3 length: 14 amino acids. V shed 2 bases and J shed 4 bases, with 13 bases lying between them. CDR3 DNA sequence: TGCGCCAGCAGCTTAGGGACGGATCAATACGAGCAGTACTTC. Translating it yields CASSLGTDQYEQYF.

This clonotype has at least ten counts. The chain joins TRBV7-2 to TRBJ1-6; weak D call: TRBD1 (5 bases). V lost 5 bases and J 9 bases, leaving 17 bases between the germline ends. CDR3 length: 15 residues. Germline V gene data show CDR1 as SGHTA and CDR2 as FQGNSA. The CDR3 spells CASSPNTGGLSPLHF. The CDR3 DNA reads TGTGCCAGCAGCCCGAACACAGGAGGCCTTTCACCCCTCCACTTT.

As for this clonotype: Germline is not matched at one junction end, which may reflect a read error. V and J are TRBV11-2 and TRBJ1-6, with D possibly matching TRBD1 (5 bases). Germline V gene lookup returns CDR1 SGHAT and CDR2 FQNNGV. This CDR3 contains 12 residues. CDR3 residues: CASSLRDRPLCF. CDR3 bases: TGTGCCAGCAGCCTCCGGGACCGGCCCCTATGCTTT. Filled out from reference TRBV11-2 and TRBJ1-6, the complete variable domain reads EAGVAQSPRYKIIEKRQSVAFWCNPISGHATLYWYQQILGQGPKLLIQFQNNGVVDDSQLPKDRFSAERLKGVDSTLKIQPAKLEDSAVYLCASSLRDRPLCFGNGTRLTVT.

This clonotype was recorded a few times. The genes are TRBV4-1 and TRBJ1-5; TRBD1 matches 7 bases. The CDR3 loop spans 15 amino acids. V lost 3 bases, J lost 6 bases, and 8 bases stayed unmatched. Looked up from germline, CDR1 is MGHRA and CDR2 is YSYEKL. CDR3 nucleotide sequence: TGCGCCAGCAGCCACATCACAGGGGCGAGTCAGCCCCAGCATTTT. This codes for CASSHITGASQPQHF.

This clonotype was recorded at least ten times. The chain recombines TRBV15 with TRBJ2-6; D remains ambiguous. CDR1 is LNHNV, CDR2 YYDKDF, per germline (reference sequence). CDR3 length: 16 residues. The V end lost 0 bases, the J end lost 0 bases, and 6 bases lay between the germline ends. The CDR3 DNA reads as TGTGCCACCAGCAGAGATGGATACTCTGGGGCCAACGTCCTGACTTTC. This encodes CATSRDGYSGANVLTF.

This clonotype was observed a handful of times. The rearrangement uses TRBV6-4 and TRBJ1-1, with no clear D. CDR3 length: 10 amino acids. V lost 5 bases and J 2 bases, leaving 0 bases between the germline ends. Looked up from germline, CDR1 is MRHNA and CDR2 is SNTAGT. The CDR3 coding sequence is TGTGCCAGCAGTAACACTGAAGCTTTCTTT. It codes for CASSNTEAFF.

The rearrangement joins TRBV3-1 to TRBJ2-3; weak D call: TRBD2 (5 bases). CDR1 LGHDT and CDR2 YNNKEL come from the germline V gene (reference sequence). Trimming took 0 bases from V and 5 from J, leaving 15 bases between them. This CDR3 is built from 16 residues. The CDR3 DNA sequence: TGTGCCAGCAGCCAAGACGCAGCGGTTGTAGGAGATACGCAGTATTTT. Its translation: CASSQDAAVVGDTQYF.

There are many counts of this clonotype. V gene TRBV12-3 or TRBV12-4 combines with J gene TRBJ2-2, with D possibly being TRBD1 or TRBD2 (5 bases each). The CDR3 totals 17 residues. The germline V and J ends were trimmed by 6 bases and 0 bases, with 17 bases remaining between them. The CDR3 loop is CASSYGTRRSNTGELFF. The CDR3 DNA is TGTGCCAGCAGCTACGGGACCCGAAGGTCGAACACCGGGGAGCTGTTTTTT.

The CDR3 here is CASREGVRTDTQYF. The CDR3 region has the DNA TGTGCCAGTCGCGAAGGGGTCCGCACAGATACGCAGTATTTT. The V gene is TRBV19, the J gene TRBJ2-3, with a weak D call TRBD1 (5 bases). The CDR3 covers 14 residues. CDR1 is LNHDA, CDR2 SQIVND, per germline (reference sequence). Deletions cut 8 bases from V and 1 base from J, with 13 bases between.

This clonotype has a count of ten or more. This sequence joins TRBV11-3 and TRBJ1-2; D is perhaps TRBD1 (5 bases). The CDR3 loop spans 16 amino acids. Germline CDR1 SGHNT, CDR2 YENEEA. V lost 0 bases to trimming and J lost 0 bases, with 11 bases between them. CDR3 DNA sequence: TGTGCCAGCAGCTTAGAGGGCAGGGACTCTAACTATGGCTACACCTTC. Protein: CASSLEGRDSNYGYTF.

V gene TRBV2 combines with J gene TRBJ2-7; D remains ambiguous. The CDR3 loop spans 11 amino acids. Trimming removed 3 bases from V and 3 bases from J, with 3 bases in between. CDR1 and CDR2 (germline): SNHLY, FYNNEI. The CDR3 spells CASSDFYEQYF. Here the CDR3 DNA reads TGTGCCAGCAGTGATTTCTACGAGCAGTACTTC.

This clonotype was detected ten times or more. This chain connects TRBV30 to TRBJ2-5; tentatively, D is TRBD1 or TRBD2 (5 bases each). CDR1 and CDR2 from the germline V gene are GTSNPN and SVGIG (reference sequence). Deletions cut 3 bases from V and 5 bases from J, with 13 bases between. The CDR3 contains 13 residues. CDR3 loop: CAWSKGPAETQYF. DNA of the CDR3: TGTGCCTGGAGCAAGGGACCCGCGGAGACCCAGTACTTC.

The sample holds many counts of this clonotype. The gene calls are TRBV6-6 and TRBJ2-1; TRBD2 aligns across 10 bases. CDR3 length: 14 amino acids. Germline V gene sequence: CDR1 MNHNY, CDR2 SVGAGI (reference sequence). Unmatched junction bases numbered 2, after V lost 4 bases and J lost 5 bases. CDR3 sequence reads: CASSFLAGDNEQFF. The CDR3 nucleotides are TGTGCCAGCAGTTTCCTAGCGGGGGACAATGAGCAGTTCTTC.

This clonotype was counted many times. J is TRBJ2-1 and V is TRBV13; TRBD2 matches at 10 bases. Looked up from germline, CDR1 is PRHDT and CDR2 is FYEKMQ (reference sequence). The CDR3 covers 20 residues. V gave up 5 bases and J gave up 5 bases; unmatched junction bases: 21. The CDR3 DNA sequence: TGTGCCAGCAGCCCGCTACAGGGAGGAGCGGGAGGGCCTCTCCACAATGAGCAGTTCTTC. Encoded protein: CASSPLQGGAGGPLHNEQFF.

The chain recombines TRBV6-6 with TRBJ1-1; D gene ambiguous. CDR1 and CDR2 from the germline V gene are MNHNY and SVGAGI (reference sequence). V gave up 10 bases and J gave up 4 bases, with 16 bases separating them. CDR3 length equals 13 residues. CDR3 sequence (DNA): TGTGCCACTTGTACCAGTCGGGTCACTGAAGCTTTCTTT. This sequence encodes CATCTSRVTEAFF.

The sample holds a few counts of this clonotype. The chain recombines TRBV5-4 with TRBJ2-3; the D gene is possibly TRBD2 (5 bases). Trimming shortened V by 5 bases and J by 0 bases, and 16 bases separated the two germline ends. The CDR3 has 16 amino acids. Germline values: CDR1 SGHNT, CDR2 YYREEE (reference sequence). The CDR3 region has the DNA TGTGCCAGCAGTCCTCGACGGAGGAGTAGCACAGATACGCAGTATTTT. Protein: CASSPRRRSSTDTQYF.

This clonotype was seen ten or more times. This chain uses TRBV6-5 with TRBJ2-1; the D gene is possibly TRBD2 (7 bases). The CDR3 has 16 amino acids. Germline V CDR1 and CDR2: MNHEY, SVGAGI. Trimming left V 0 bases short and J 0 bases short, with 9 bases between. The CDR3 is CASSYSGGASYNEQFF. The CDR3 bases are TGTGCCAGCAGTTACTCTGGGGGGGCCTCCTACAATGAGCAGTTCTTC.

This clonotype was seen many times. The J gene is TRBJ2-2, the V gene TRBV29-1; unclear D gene. CDR3 length equals 14 residues. Germline V lookup: CDR1 SQVTM, CDR2 ANQGSEA. V gave up 4 bases and J gave up 4 bases, with 13 bases separating them. This chain's CDR3 is CSVVGPLRTGELFF. DNA of the CDR3: TGCAGCGTTGTGGGTCCCCTACGCACCGGGGAGCTGTTTTTT.

Many counts were recorded for this clonotype. The chain couples TRBV7-8 to TRBJ1-1; the match to TRBD1 covers 7 bases. CDR3 length equals 17 residues. CDR1 and CDR2 (germline): SGHVS, FQNEAQ. With 1 base clipped from V and 1 base from J, the junction kept 9 bases outside the gene matches. The CDR3 sequence is CASSLGYRGPRNTEAFF. CDR3 in DNA: TGTGCCAGCAGCTTAGGGTACAGGGGCCCTAGGAACACTGAAGCTTTCTTT.

This clonotype has at least ten counts. The V gene is TRBV6-2 or TRBV6-3, the J gene TRBJ2-1, with D possibly being TRBD1 or TRBD2 (5 bases each). CDR1 is MNHEY and CDR2 is SVGEGT in the germline V gene. The CDR3 length is 11 residues. V lost 11 bases and J 4 bases, leaving 9 bases between the germline ends. CDR3 nucleotides: TGTGCCGGGGGTCCATACAATGAGCAGTTCTTC. Encoded protein: CAGGPYNEQFF.